This T cell receptor beta chain was profiled in a study of T cells in Graves' hyperthyroidism and ophthalmopathy. Study-wide points: Most clonotypes that expanded in the thyroid above 0.001 also showed up in blood.

The source of the PBMCs was approximately 9.5 ml of fresh peripheral blood. V shed 0 bases and J shed 4 bases, with 15 bases lying between them. Germline values: CDR1 MNHEY, CDR2 SVGAGI. The CDR3 runs 16 residues. A note on this clonotype: Its antigen is unknown.

RNA transcripts yielded amplified TCR beta CDR3 regions. TCR CDR3 regions were first amplified by RT-PCR with HTBI primers. TCRdb reprocessed the multiplex PCR reads via MiXCR and lists one record per CDR3 protein. The sample records a few hundred thousand distinct CDR3 sequences, roughly 19% being singletons. The sample taken for sequencing was blood. The source is a woman in her late teens or twenties with Graves' hyperthyroidism. The chain joins TRBV6-5 to TRBJ1-2, with D perhaps TRBD1 (6 bases). This CDR3 reads CASSYSNRDFGYGYTF. CDR3 nucleotides: TGTGCCAGCAGTTACTCAAACAGGGATTTCGGCTATGGCTACACCTTC.